A selection of T cell receptor beta chains follows, all from one sample in a study of blood T cell repertoires in COVID-19. Sequencing used immunoSEQ multiplex PCR; TCRdb keeps in-frame clones, though not all of them. Among about 170,000 clones, 70% to 90% were seen once, and the ten largest hold approximately 10%. Sample: peripheral blood. The origin of the receptors is a woman aged 55-69 years with COVID-19, enrolled during active disease. The CDR3 runs from the conserved cysteine through the conserved F or W. A D gene is named only where the DNA matches it firmly. Expanded clones are given a class, and other clones once, few, many or no size at all.

length,V,size,J,D,DNA,CDR3
15,TRBV7-9,-,TRBJ2-7,-,TGTGCCAGCAGCCCTCAACTTATTTTCTCCTACGAGCAGTACTTC,CASSPQLIFSYEQYF
11,TRBV7-9,-,TRBJ2-1,-,TGTGCCAGCAGCCACAACAGTGAGCAGTTCTTC,CASSHNSEQFF
16,TRBV10-3,-,TRBJ1-2,-,TGTGCCATCAGTGCTAGGAGGGGTACAGCTAACTATGGCTACACCTTC,CAISARRGTANYGYTF
17,TRBV29-1,once,TRBJ2-7,-,TGCAGCGTTGAAAGGTGGGCCAGTGAGGGATTAACCTACGAGCAGTACTTC,CSVERWASEGLTYEQYF
14,TRBV15,once,TRBJ1-1,-,TGTGCCACCAGGAGAGGGCGGATGAACACTGAAGCTTTCTTT,CATRRGRMNTEAFF
14,TRBV15,-,TRBJ2-7,TRBD2,TGTGCCACCAGCAGAGAGAGAGCGGGGGACGAGCAGTACTTC,CATSRERAGDEQYF
15,TRBV20-1,-,TRBJ1-6,TRBD1,TGCAGTGCTAGTAATCGGACAGGTTCCTTTTCACCCCTCCACTTT,CSASNRTGSFSPLHF
15,TRBV3-1/TRBV3-2,-,TRBJ2-7,TRBD2,TGTGCCAGCAGCCAAGGGGCGGGAGGGCCAGGAGAGCAGTACTTC,CASSQGAGGPGEQYF
15,TRBV28,once,TRBJ2-7,-,TGTGCCAGCAGGGGGGCAAGCTCTAGGACCTACGAGCAGTACTTC,CASRGASSRTYEQYF
14,TRBV11-3,few,TRBJ2-1,-,TGTGCCAGCAGCACCAGTGGGCAGTACAATGAGCAGTTCTTC,CASSTSGQYNEQFF
21,TRBV13,-,TRBJ2-2,TRBD2,TGTGCCAGCAGCTTATACAGGCGAACCGGGACTAGCGGGAGTAACACCGGGGAGCTGTTTTTT,CASSLYRRTGTSGSNTGELFF
13,TRBV27,-,TRBJ1-2,TRBD1,TGTGCCAGCAAACAGGGGGAGATCTATGGCTACACCTTC,CASKQGEIYGYTF
16,TRBV27,-,TRBJ2-3,-,TGTGCCAGCAGTTTCACTGGCGGGACCACCACAGATACGCAGTATTTT,CASSFTGGTTTDTQYF